This entry concerns a single T cell receptor beta chain. Its antigen remains unknown. This sample was taken from a study of T cell responses to AZD1222 COVID-19 vaccine. Notes on the study in general: None of the repertoires were sampled until the peak T cell response had passed.

From germline, CDR1 is MNHEY and CDR2 SMNVEV (reference sequence). There are 14 residues in the CDR3. Trimming cost V 6 bases and J 7 bases; bases outside gene matches: 7. TCRdb keeps only in-frame clones here, not all; method: immunoSEQ multiplex PCR. This sample has some 130,000 clones, with about nine tenths found just once. Sequencing used peripheral blood, obtained on day 0 of AZD1222 vaccination. V usage is TRBV27 and J usage is TRBJ2-2, with 8 bases matching TRBD2. This receptor was taken from an adult in good health. The CDR3 coding sequence is TGTGCCAGCAGCCCCCGGGGGGGCGTCGGGGAGCTGTTTTTT. Protein: CASSPRGGVGELFF.